This T cell receptor beta chain was recovered during a study of blood T cell repertoires in COVID-19. Turning to the study itself: The analysed material was cDNA or gDNA that came from T cells, B-cell-depleted T cells, or PBMCs.

This CDR3 spans 16 amino acids. V shed 6 bases and J 7 bases; nucleotides not matched to a gene: 17. From germline, CDR1 is MNHEY and CDR2 SVGEGT. Source study methods: Amplification with reference gene primers provided the estimates of nucleated cell counts. Sequencing used immunoSEQ multiplex PCR; TCRdb keeps in-frame clones, though not all of them. Clonal size and the V and J genes are those of that table, whereas D and trimming came from the DNA. Counted here are 150,000 or so clones, roughly 86% occurring once; the ten biggest clones make up approximately 0.62%. Seattle's enrolled individuals joined amid active infection and were then monitored longitudinally.

The TCR comes from a man in his sixties with COVID-19, enrolled during active disease. Sample: peripheral blood. The chain uses TRBV6-2 or TRBV6-3 and TRBJ1-1; 7 positions agree with TRBD1. The CDR3 spells CASSTGQSSIFDEAFF. CDR3 DNA: TGTGCCAGCAGCACGGGACAGAGTTCGATTTTTGATGAAGCTTTCTTT.